The 22 T cell receptor beta chains presented below share a single source sample, sequenced in a study of glioma-infiltrating T cells after dendritic cell vaccination. Sequenced by immunoSEQ multiplex PCR; TCRdb stores in-frame clones only, minus some. Found here are fewer than 25,000 clones, 79% of them singletons; the top ten hold under 40%. The sequenced sample was blood, obtained before dendritic cell vaccination. These receptors were collected from a human donor with glioblastoma.

This clone was picked up one time. J is TRBJ2-1 and V is TRBV7-2; the D gene is possibly TRBD2 (6 bases). The CDR3 has 15 residues. With 0 bases removed from V and 6 bases from J, the gap between germline ends came to 12 bases. CDR1 and CDR2 (germline): SGHTA, FQGNSA. CDR3 coding DNA: TGTGCCAGCAGCTTAGCGCAGACTAGTCTCAATGAGCAGTTCTTC. It specifies CASSLAQTSLNEQFF.

This clone has a single count. The chain has TRBV6-1 and TRBJ1-5; no clear D. The CDR3 runs to 13 residues. V lost 3 bases and J 1 base, leaving 4 bases between the germline ends. Looked up from germline, CDR1 is MNHNS and CDR2 is SASEGT. The CDR3 bases are TGTGCCAGCAGTGACAAAAGCAATCAGCCCCAGCATTTT. Translating it yields CASSDKSNQPQHF.

The table lists this clone with a count of one. CDR3 nucleotide sequence: TGTGCCAGCAGTTTTTTAGCGGGAGGCACCGGGGAGCTGTTTTTT. Its protein is CASSFLAGGTGELFF. The genes are TRBV28 and TRBJ2-2; 10 bases line up with TRBD2. V lost 3 bases and J lost 4; bases outside the gene matches: 2. The CDR3 runs to 15 residues. Germline V gene sequence: CDR1 MDHEN, CDR2 SYDVKM. Full variable domain (missing parts from reference TRBV28 and TRBJ2-2): DVKVTQSSRYLVKRTGEKVFLECVQDMDHENMFWYRQDPGLGLRLIYFSYDVKMKEKGDIPEGYSVSREKKERFSLILESASTNQTSMYLCASSFLAGGTGELFFGEGSRLTVL.

This chain joins TRBV5-1 and TRBJ2-3; 12 nucleotides agree with TRBD2. Germline assignment: CDR1 SGHRS and CDR2 YFSETQ. CDR3 length equals 16 residues. V was pared by 0 bases and J by 2 bases, with 1 base of the junction left unmatched. In DNA, the CDR3 is TGCGCCAGCAGCTTGGGACTAGCGGGAGTCACAGATACGCAGTATTTT. This sequence encodes CASSLGLAGVTDTQYF.

In this sample, this clone turned up a few times. V usage is TRBV7-2 and J usage is TRBJ2-2; TRBD2 matches 7 bases. The V gene's germline CDR1 is SGHTA and CDR2 FQGNSA. V shed 5 bases and J 7 bases; nucleotides not matched to a gene: 10. This CDR3 is 15 amino acids long. The CDR3 DNA reads as TGTGCCAGCAGCCCGGGACTACCGGGGGGCGGGGAGCTGTTTTTT. This codes for CASSPGLPGGGELFF. The entire variable domain, with the rest obtained from reference TRBV7-2 and TRBJ2-2, is as follows: GAGVSQSPSNKVTEKGKDVELRCDPISGHTALYWYRQSLGQGLEFLIYFQGNSAPDKSGLPSDRFSAERTGGSVSTLTIQRTQQEDSAVYLCASSPGLPGGGELFFGEGSRLTVL.

The chain has TRBV7-9 and TRBJ1-1; 9 nucleotides match TRBD1. This CDR3 comprises 16 residues. Germline trimming cut 4 bases from V and 8 bases from J; bases unmatched to any gene: 14. Germline CDR1 is SEHNR and CDR2 is FQNEAQ (reference sequence). For the CDR3, the DNA is TGTGCCAGCAGCTCTGCGACAGGGGGTCGGTTCCCAGAAGCTTTCTTT. This sequence encodes CASSSATGGRFPEAFF.

This clone has more than one count but fewer than ten. V usage is TRBV5-8 and J usage is TRBJ2-1; D might be TRBD2 (6 bases). V gave up 2 bases and J gave up 2 bases, with 11 bases separating them. Germline V lookup: CDR1 SGHTS, CDR2 YDEGEE. There are 15 residues in the CDR3. The DNA for the CDR3 is TGTGCCAGCAGCTTCTCTAGCGTACCCTACAATGAGCAGTTCTTC. It translates to CASSFSSVPYNEQFF.

The CDR3 DNA sequence: TGTGCCAGCAGCGTAGGATCAGGGGTGAGCAATCAGCCCCAGCATTTT. This encodes CASSVGSGVSNQPQHF. The chain is built from TRBV9 and TRBJ1-5; tentative D call: TRBD1 (6 bases). The CDR3 consists of 16 residues. Trimming took off 0 bases at V and 1 base at J, with 11 bases between the two ends. Germline CDR1 is SGDLS and CDR2 is YYNGEE.

V usage is TRBV19 and J usage is TRBJ2-5; 9 positions match TRBD1. CDR1 and CDR2 from the germline V gene are LNHDA and SQIVND (reference sequence). V was pared by 7 bases and J by 4 bases, with 10 bases of the junction left unmatched. This CDR3 comprises 15 residues. In nucleotides, the CDR3 is TGTGCCAGTAATCATGGGCCGGGACAGGGAGAGACCCAGTACTTC. It is translated as CASNHGPGQGETQYF. Supplemented by reference TRBV19 and TRBJ2-5, the full variable domain reads DGGITQSPKYLFRKEGQNVTLSCEQNLNHDAMYWYRQDPGQGLRLIYYSQIVNDFQKGDIAEGYSVSREKKESFPLTVTSAQKNPTAFYLCASNHGPGQGETQYFGPGTRLLVL.

The V call is TRBV21-1, the J call TRBJ2-7; TRBD1 is the table's D call and was not checked against the DNA. TRBV21-1 is assigned pseudogene status. There are 17 residues in the CDR3. The CDR3 nucleotides are TGTGCCAGCAGCAAAGAGGAGGACAGGGGGAAAGTCTACGAGCAGTACTTC. Translation: CASSKEEDRGKVYEQYF.

V is TRBV28 and J is TRBJ2-2; no definite D call. This CDR3 has 13 residues. The V end lost 5 bases, the J end lost 1 base, and 5 bases lay between the germline ends. CDR1 is MDHEN and CDR2 is SYDVKM in the germline V gene. DNA for the CDR3: TGTGCCAGCAGTCAGGTGAACACCGGGGAGCTGTTTTTT. Translated: CASSQVNTGELFF.

The genes are TRBV10-1 and TRBJ2-5; the D gene is possibly TRBD2 (6 bases). This CDR3 contains 16 residues. Trimming stripped 8 bases from V and 4 bases from J, with 23 bases between. CDR1 WNHNN and CDR2 SYGVQD come from the germline V gene (reference sequence). The CDR3 DNA sequence: TGCGCCAGCGCACTTGGCCCCCAGCGGAGGGGAGAGACCCAGTACTTC. Its translation is CASALGPQRRGETQYF.

The J gene is TRBJ1-5, the V gene TRBV28; TRBD1 aligns across 12 bases. Germline V gene sequence: CDR1 MDHEN, CDR2 SYDVKM. After removal of 4 bases from V and 6 bases from J, the junction contained 4 bases not matched to a gene. The CDR3 is made up of 15 amino acids. As DNA, the CDR3 is TGTGCCAGCAGTTCCGGGACAGGGGGCTTTCAGCCCCAGCATTTT. Its translation is CASSSGTGGFQPQHF.

This clone was found once. This rearrangement joins TRBV5-5 to TRBJ1-5; D ambiguous. This CDR3 has 15 residues. The V gene lost 4 bases and the J gene lost 4 bases, with 15 bases spanning the gap. Germline V gene sequence: CDR1 SGHKS, CDR2 YYEKEE (reference sequence). CDR3 amino acids: CASSQTAARNQPQHF. In nucleotides, the CDR3 is TGTGCCAGCAGCCAGACTGCGGCCCGGAATCAGCCCCAGCATTTT.

CDR3: CASSDDRAWFF. CDR3 nucleotides: TGTGCCAGCAGCGACGACAGGGCCTGGTTCTTC. The chain is built from TRBV2 and TRBJ2-1, with 7 bases identical to TRBD1. CDR3 size: 11 residues. With 6 bases clipped from V and 15 bases from J, the junction kept 8 bases outside the gene matches. CDR1 and CDR2 from the germline V gene are SNHLY and FYNNEI.

V is TRBV6-6 and J is TRBJ2-7, with D possibly TRBD2 on 6 matching bases. The CDR3 is 13 amino acids. The germline gives CDR1 MNHNY, CDR2 SVGAGI (reference sequence). Trimming pared 6 bases from V and 5 bases from J, leaving 14 bases between. The CDR3 loop reads CASSRGTLNEQYF. The CDR3 DNA reads TGTGCCAGCAGCCGAGGGACTCTCAACGAGCAGTACTTC.

This sequence joins TRBV5-1 and TRBJ1-2; 7 nucleotides line up with TRBD1. Germline CDR1 reads SGHRS; CDR2 reads YFSETQ. CDR3 length: 13 amino acids. The J segment lost 7 bases and the V segment lost 7 bases, leaving 10 bases of the junction unmatched. This CDR3 is CASGLQTGSGYTF. The CDR3 nucleotides read TGCGCCAGCGGACTCCAGACAGGGTCTGGCTACACCTTC.

The CDR3 loop is CASTRLRDRSSYEQYF. CDR3 nucleotide sequence: TGTGCCAGCACCAGACTTCGTGACAGGTCATCCTACGAGCAGTACTTC. This chain joins TRBV5-6 and TRBJ2-7; tentatively, D is TRBD1 (6 bases). The CDR3 has 16 residues. V gave up 6 bases and J gave up 1 base, with 20 bases separating them. CDR1 is SGHDT and CDR2 is YYEEEE in the germline V gene.

The chain recombines TRBV5-6 with TRBJ1-4, with 7 nucleotides matching TRBD1. Germline CDR1 SGHDT, CDR2 YYEEEE. There are 15 residues in the CDR3. V dropped 0 bases and J dropped 5; count of bases not matched to a gene: 4. CDR3 nucleotide sequence: TGTGCCAGCAGCTTGGGGTTCAGGGGGAATGAAAAACTGTTTTTT. Protein: CASSLGFRGNEKLFF.

This clone was seen just once. The genes are TRBV9 and TRBJ2-1, with TRBD2 identical over 8 bases. Trimming removed 4 bases from V and 5 bases from J; junction bases left unmatched: 8. Germline assignment: CDR1 SGDLS and CDR2 YYNGEE. The CDR3 is 15 residues long. The CDR3 reads CASSTSGGGNNEQFF. Here the CDR3 DNA reads TGTGCCAGCAGCACATCCGGCGGGGGGAACAATGAGCAGTTCTTC.

As regards this clone: Germline and junction disagree at one end, which may indicate a read error. This chain uses TRBV11-2 with TRBJ2-7, with 8 bases fitting TRBD2. CDR1 and CDR2 from the germline V gene are SGHAT and FQNNGV. This CDR3 comprises 17 residues. The CDR3 loop is CASTLNRGREAFGEQYF. CDR3 coding DNA: TGTGCCAGCACCTTAAACCGAGGGCGGGAGGCCTTCGGCGAGCAGTACTTC.

This sequence joins TRBV2 and TRBJ1-2; TRBD1 matches 8 bases. V was pared by 10 bases and J by 4 bases, with 11 bases of the junction left unmatched. There are 14 residues in the CDR3. In germline, CDR1 is SNHLY, CDR2 FYNNEI. In DNA, the CDR3 is TGTGCCAACCTCATGGGACAGGTCAGCTATGGCTACACCTTC. Amino acids: CANLMGQVSYGYTF.